This passage covers 14 T cell receptor beta chains from one sample sequenced in a study of blood T cells in healthy people across ages. Together with a sample-barcoded 5' primer, a J-beta primer mix was included in a second PCR lasting roughly 6 to 12 cycles. TCRdb reanalysed the 5' RACE reads using MiXCR and keeps one entry per CDR3 protein. The table shows approximately 1.5 million distinct CDR3 sequences, with 30% to 35% occurring only once. The sequencing input was blood. These receptors all stem from a woman aged 25 to 39 in good health.

In regard to this clonotype: The junction differs from germline at one of its ends, possibly a read error. The chain recombines TRBV7-7 with TRBJ2-2; D may be TRBD2 (5 bases). The CDR3 spans 13 residues. CDR1 and CDR2 (germline): SSHAT, FNYEAQ (reference sequence). The CDR3 protein is CASSPDLTGERFF. CDR3 DNA sequence: TGTGCCAGCAGTCCAGACCTCACCGGGGAGCGGTTTTTT.

Written as DNA, the CDR3 is TGTGCCAGCAGCTTCTCGGGCCTCGGGTACGAGCAGTACTTC. Protein product: CASSFSGLGYEQYF. The chain is built from TRBV7-3 and TRBJ2-7; D call uncertain. The CDR3 contains 14 residues. V gave up 3 bases and J gave up 4 bases, with 13 bases separating them. CDR1 is SGHTA, CDR2 FQGTGA, per germline.

A few counts support this clonotype. V is TRBV25-1 and J is TRBJ1-2, with D unresolved. The length of the CDR3 is 11 residues. The germline CDR1 and CDR2 sequences are MGHDK and SYGVNS. Trimming removed 1 base at V and 8 bases at J, with 5 bases between. The CDR3 coding sequence is TGTGCCAGCAGTGAATCTGTGGGCTACACCTTC. The encoded protein is CASSESVGYTF.

V is TRBV13 and J is TRBJ2-7; D may match TRBD1 or TRBD2 (5 bases each). Trimming shortened V by 0 bases and J by 3 bases, and 15 bases separated the two germline ends. The CDR3 runs to 16 residues. CDR1 is PRHDT, CDR2 FYEKMQ, per germline (reference sequence). The CDR3 DNA sequence: TGTGCCAGCAGCTTAGGCCGGGACGACGAGGGCTACGAGCAGTACTTC. Residues: CASSLGRDDEGYEQYF. Supplemented by reference TRBV13 and TRBJ2-7, the full variable domain reads AAGVIQSPRHLIKEKRETATLKCYPIPRHDTVYWYQQGPGQDPQFLISFYEKMQSDKGSIPDRFSAQQFSDYHSELNMSSLELGDSALYFCASSLGRDDEGYEQYFGPGTRLTVT.

This rearrangement joins TRBV6-1 to TRBJ1-4, with D uncertain. V lost 5 bases to trimming and J lost 0 bases, with 10 bases between them. Germline V lookup: CDR1 MNHNS, CDR2 SASEGT. CDR3 length: 15 amino acids. The CDR3 sequence: CASSIRPATNEKLFF. The CDR3 coding sequence is TGTGCCAGCAGTATCCGACCGGCAACTAATGAAAAACTGTTTTTT.

As concerns this clonotype: An end of the junction differs from the germline gene, which may be a read error. The rearrangement uses TRBV27 and TRBJ2-4; no clear D. The CDR3 has 15 amino acids. CDR1 and CDR2 from the germline V gene are MNHEY and SMNVEV (reference sequence). Here the CDR3 DNA reads TGTGCCAGCAGTTTATGGTTGGCGGCCAAAGACATTCAGTACTTC. Translating gives CASSLWLAAKDIQYF.

As DNA, the CDR3 is TGTGCCAGCAGCAATCCGCAGTGGGACGAGCAGTACTTC. Translation gives CASSNPQWDEQYF. The V gene is TRBV21-1, the J gene TRBJ2-4; the table names TRBD2, a call not compared with the DNA. TRBJ2-7 explains the end of the DNA better; the J call may be wrong. TRBV21-1 is labeled a pseudogene. The CDR3 spans 13 residues.

The chain uses TRBV5-6 and TRBJ2-5; TRBD1 matches at 10 bases. CDR3 size: 13 residues. The germline CDR1 and CDR2 sequences are SGHDT and YYEEEE. Unmatched junction bases numbered 10, after V lost 4 bases and J lost 13 bases. CDR3 sequence (DNA): TGTGCCAGCAGCGGGGGACAGGGGAATGAGCGGTACTTC. Encoded protein: CASSGGQGNERYF.

This chain joins TRBV7-9 and TRBJ2-1; 7 nucleotides align to TRBD2. CDR3 length equals 15 residues. With 3 bases clipped from V and 12 bases from J, the junction kept 14 bases outside the gene matches. CDR1 and CDR2 (germline): SEHNR, FQNEAQ (reference sequence). The CDR3 DNA is TGTGCCAGCAGCTTGGGAGGGCCCCCAGGAATAGGGCAGTTCTTC. It is translated as CASSLGGPPGIGQFF.

This clonotype was seen more than once but under ten times. This chain uses TRBV9 with TRBJ2-7, with D possibly TRBD2 on 6 matching bases. V dropped 0 bases and J dropped 7 bases, with 17 bases sitting between them. Germline values: CDR1 SGDLS, CDR2 YYNGEE. The CDR3 consists of 15 residues. The CDR3 is CASSVGATSLEEQYF. The CDR3 nucleotides are TGTGCCAGCAGCGTAGGCGCAACTAGCTTGGAAGAGCAGTACTTC.

The V and J genes are TRBV20-1 and TRBJ1-5; D ambiguous. The germline V gene has CDR1 DFQATT and CDR2 SNEGSKA (reference sequence). The CDR3 contains 14 residues. The germline V and J ends were trimmed by 0 bases and 7 bases, with 13 bases remaining between them. CDR3 sequence (DNA): TGCAGTGCTAGAGAACGGGGTAAAGCACAGCCCCAGCATTTT. The encoded protein is CSARERGKAQPQHF.

This clonotype was recorded a few times. The genes are TRBV5-1 and TRBJ2-3, with TRBD1 as a possible D gene (5 bases). Germline V gene sequence: CDR1 SGHRS, CDR2 YFSETQ. V lost 0 bases and J 1 base, leaving 12 bases between the germline ends. CDR3 size: 16 residues. CDR3 in amino acids: CASSLAEGAGTDTQYF. The CDR3 nucleotides are TGCGCCAGCAGCTTGGCCGAAGGGGCTGGCACAGATACGCAGTATTTT.

On this clonotype itself: A read error is possible here, since a much larger clone lies one base away. Since no conserved phenylalanine or tryptophan closes the CDR3, a read error is the likely cause. This chain joins TRBV25-1 and TRBJ1-1; no clear D gene. CDR1 and CDR2 from the germline V gene are MGHDK and SYGVNS. The CDR3 totals 14 residues. Trimming took off 7 bases at V and 4 bases at J, with 16 bases between the two ends. The CDR3 spells CASTPGGLSTEAFC. In DNA form, the CDR3 reads TGTGCCAGCACCCCGGGCGGGTTAAGCACTGAAGCTTTCTGT.

This clonotype was detected only a few times. The V call is TRBV2, the J call TRBJ2-7; D uncertain. Trimming took 2 bases from V and 4 from J, leaving 18 bases between them. CDR3 size: 16 residues. From germline, CDR1 is SNHLY and CDR2 FYNNEI. The CDR3 region is CASSEPGIPARYEQYF. The CDR3 nucleotides are TGTGCCAGCAGTGAACCCGGCATTCCGGCAAGGTACGAGCAGTACTTC.